This passage covers 24 T cell receptor beta chains from one sample sequenced in a study of molecular identifiers for immune sequencing clone quantification. TCRdb fed the PCR reads into MiXCR, producing one record per CDR3 protein. The sample shows about 630,000 distinct CDR3 sequences, about 25% of them seen only once. The sequencing sample was made of naive CD8+ T cells from blood, with Jurkat cell RNA spiked in. Sample subset: FACS-sorted CD8+CD4-CCR7+CD45RA+ naive T cells. The receptors were sampled from a human donor in good health. Some libraries in this study had Jurkat cell RNA spiked in.

The chain uses TRBV20-1 and TRBJ1-4; no firm D call. Germline values: CDR1 DFQATT, CDR2 SNEGSKA (reference sequence). This CDR3 comprises 14 residues. V shed 3 bases and J shed 4 bases, with 12 bases lying between them. CDR3 residues: CSASIGQSNEKLFF. Here the CDR3 DNA reads TGCAGTGCTAGCATCGGGCAGAGTAATGAAAAACTGTTTTTT.

On this clonotype itself: Given a much more abundant clone one base away, this may be a read error. The chain employs TRBV20-1 and TRBJ2-7; 8 bases agree with TRBD1. J was trimmed by 2 bases and V by 8 bases; bases with no gene match: 14. From germline, CDR1 is DFQATT and CDR2 SNEGSKA (reference sequence). The CDR3 loop spans 15 amino acids. The DNA of the CDR3 is TGCAGTACTAACGACAGGGGAGGAAGCACCTACGAGCAGTACTTC. It translates to CSTNDRGGSTYEQYF.

This clonotype was observed at least ten times. V is TRBV28 and J is TRBJ1-3, with TRBD1 matching 8 bases. Germline assignment: CDR1 MDHEN and CDR2 SYDVKM. This CDR3 spans 14 amino acids. Unmatched junction bases numbered 1, after V lost 4 bases and J lost 2 bases. The CDR3 region has the DNA TGTGCCAGCAGTTACAGGGGGGCTGGAAACACCATATATTTT. Encoded protein: CASSYRGAGNTIYF.

Of note for this clonotype: A much bigger clone sits one base away, suggesting this may be a read error. The chain is built from TRBV5-6 and TRBJ2-7; D ambiguous. Germline values: CDR1 SGHDT, CDR2 YYEEEE. Trimming took 0 bases from V and 0 from J, leaving 10 bases between them. This CDR3 is built from 15 residues. Written as DNA, the CDR3 is TGTGCCAGCAGCTTGGGGGCCCCGACCTCCTACGAGCAGTACTTC. This sequence encodes CASSLGAPTSYEQYF.

Note on this clonotype: A much larger clone differs from this one at a single base, so this may be a read error. Here the CDR3 DNA reads TGCGCCAGCAGCCTTGGGGGACATGCTAATTCACCCCTCCACTTT. The encoded protein is CASSLGGHANSPLHF. The chain joins TRBV4-1 to TRBJ1-6; TRBD1 is a possible D gene (6 bases). The germline V and J ends were trimmed by 4 bases and 6 bases, with 13 bases remaining between them. This CDR3 has 15 amino acids. Germline assignment: CDR1 MGHRA and CDR2 YSYEKL.

This clonotype has ten or more counts. V is TRBV4-3 and J is TRBJ2-1; D may correspond to TRBD1 or TRBD2 (5 bases each). This CDR3 region has 15 residues. The germline CDR1 and CDR2 sequences are LGHNA and YSLEER. Trimming pared 3 bases from V and 10 bases from J, leaving 19 bases between. CDR3 residues: CASSQRATLGAEQFF. Written as DNA, the CDR3 is TGCGCCAGCAGCCAGAGAGCCACCCTCGGGGCCGAGCAGTTCTTC.

This clonotype has a count of ten or more. The J gene is TRBJ1-1, the V gene TRBV5-6; possibly TRBD1 for D (5 bases). With 1 base removed from V and 5 bases from J, the gap between germline ends came to 9 bases. Looked up from germline, CDR1 is SGHDT and CDR2 is YYEEEE. The CDR3 consists of 13 residues. The CDR3 nucleotides read TGTGCCAGCAGCTTGACGGGGGTGACTGAAGCTTTCTTT. Its translation: CASSLTGVTEAFF.

This clonotype was counted between two and nine times. The V and J genes are TRBV4-3 and TRBJ2-2; 7 bases are shared with TRBD2. The length of the CDR3 is 18 residues. The trim removed 0 bases at V and 4 bases at J, leaving 11 bases unmatched. CDR1 LGHNA and CDR2 YSLEER come from the germline V gene. CDR3: CASSQDVRGGSGTGELFF. CDR3 DNA sequence: TGCGCCAGCAGCCAAGATGTTAGGGGCGGGAGTGGCACCGGGGAGCTGTTTTTT.

This clonotype was found many times. The J gene is TRBJ2-3, the V gene TRBV29-1, with D maybe TRBD1 (6 bases). V lost 2 bases, J lost 11 bases, and 23 bases lay in between. CDR1 and CDR2 from the germline V gene are SQVTM and ANQGSEA. The CDR3 consists of 15 residues. Here the CDR3 DNA reads TGCAGCGTTGAAAACTTTGGTCTAGCAGGGGTATTGCAGTATTTT. It specifies CSVENFGLAGVLQYF.

Turning to this clonotype: A read error may explain this, as a much larger clone is one base away. The rearrangement links TRBV7-2 to TRBJ1-1; tentatively, D is TRBD1 (5 bases). CDR1 is SGHTA and CDR2 is FQGNSA in the germline V gene. The CDR3 extends over 15 amino acids. Trimming pared 4 bases from V and 0 bases from J, leaving 12 bases between. The CDR3 coding sequence is TGTGCCAGCAGCTCGCTGGGACGGATGAACACTGAAGCTTTCTTT. Its translation: CASSSLGRMNTEAFF. Variable domain in full (rest from reference TRBV7-2 and TRBJ1-1): GAGVSQSPSNKVTEKGKDVELRCDPISGHTALYWYRQSLGQGLEFLIYFQGNSAPDKSGLPSDRFSAERTGGSVSTLTIQRTQQEDSAVYLCASSSLGRMNTEAFFGQGTRLTVV.

Regarding this clonotype: The junction departs from the called germline gene at one end, perhaps through a read error. CDR3 nucleotide sequence: TGTGCCAGCAGCTCACCGGGAGTTGCAAACAATGAGCAGTTCTTC. This gives the protein CASSSPGVANNEQFF. The chain uses TRBV5-3 and TRBJ2-1; D is possibly TRBD2 (6 bases). TRBV5-3 is reported as an ORF; its role is uncertain. There are 15 residues in the CDR3.

Many counts were recorded for this clonotype. The chain carries TRBV30 and TRBJ2-1; D unclear. CDR3 length equals 13 residues. The ends were cut back, 0 bases at V and 6 bases at J, with 9 bases in the middle. The germline CDR1 and CDR2 sequences are GTSNPN and SVGIG (reference sequence). The CDR3 is CAWSVPLTNEQFF. DNA for the CDR3: TGTGCCTGGAGTGTGCCTCTTACCAATGAGCAGTTCTTC. The variable domain in full, completed from reference TRBV30 and TRBJ2-1, reads SQTIHQWPATLVQPVGSPLSLECTVEGTSNPNLYWYRQAAGRGLQLLFYSVGIGQISSEVPQNLSASRPQDRQFILSSKKLLLSDSGFYLCAWSVPLTNEQFFGPGTRLTVL.

Comments on this clonotype: This may come from a read error, since a much larger clone is one base off. The chain employs TRBV2 and TRBJ1-5; D possibly corresponds to TRBD1 (5 bases). This CDR3 is built from 15 residues. The germline CDR1 and CDR2 sequences are SNHLY and FYNNEI. The CDR3 region is CVTSRWGSSNQPQHF. In nucleotides, the CDR3 is TGTGTCACGAGCCGGTGGGGCTCCAGCAATCAGCCCCAGCATTTT.

This rearrangement joins TRBV20-1 to TRBJ2-5; TRBD1 aligns across 8 bases. This CDR3 spans 12 amino acids. Germline CDR1 DFQATT, CDR2 SNEGSKA (reference sequence). The V and J ends lost 7 bases and 4 bases, in that order; junction bases with no gene match: 5. This CDR3 is CSVLDRGETQYF. Written as DNA, the CDR3 is TGCAGTGTCTTAGACAGGGGAGAGACCCAGTACTTC.

The chain uses TRBV5-1 and TRBJ2-3, with 11 nucleotides matching TRBD2. This CDR3 comprises 18 residues. CDR1 and CDR2 (germline): SGHRS, YFSETQ. The V and J ends lost 3 bases and 2 bases, in that order; junction bases with no gene match: 11. The CDR3 DNA reads as TGCGCCAGCAGCTGGGAACCGGGACTAGCGGAAATCACAGATACGCAGTATTTT. It yields the protein CASSWEPGLAEITDTQYF.

This clonotype was counted only a few times. The V call is TRBV19, the J call TRBJ2-3; tentatively, D is TRBD2 (5 bases). The V end was cut by 7 bases, the J end by 5 bases, with 19 bases between. Germline V gene sequence: CDR1 LNHDA, CDR2 SQIVND (reference sequence). The CDR3 loop spans 15 amino acids. CDR3 sequence: CASKLRETAGDTQYF. In DNA, the CDR3 is TGTGCCAGTAAGCTTAGGGAAACCGCGGGAGATACGCAGTATTTT.

This clonotype has a handful of counts. The chain links TRBV14 to TRBJ2-1; 12 bases align to TRBD2. Germline trimming cut 3 bases from V and 7 bases from J; bases unmatched to any gene: 10. This CDR3 is 17 amino acids long. Germline loops: CDR1 SGHDN, CDR2 FVKESK. CDR3 nucleotides: TGTGCCAGCAGCCAGCGTCTAGCGGGGGGGCTTCGGAATGAGCAGTTCTTC. This translates into CASSQRLAGGLRNEQFF.

The chain has TRBV5-5 and TRBJ2-1, with D unresolved. V was clipped by 0 bases and J by 6 bases, with 13 bases between them. The length of the CDR3 is 15 residues. Germline CDR1 reads SGHKS; CDR2 reads YYEKEE (reference sequence). This CDR3 is CASSLAEHGSNEQFF. The CDR3 DNA follows: TGTGCCAGCAGCTTGGCCGAACATGGTAGCAATGAGCAGTTCTTC.

In this sample, this clonotype turned up many times. This chain links TRBV2 with TRBJ1-3; 8 nucleotides line up with TRBD1. This CDR3 spans 13 amino acids. The junction had 4 bases not matched to a gene; V was cut back by 4 bases and J by 8 bases. The germline V gene encodes CDR1 SNHLY and CDR2 FYNNEI. This chain's CDR3 is CASSATGAYTIYF. For the CDR3, the DNA is TGTGCCAGCAGTGCGACAGGGGCTTACACCATATATTTT.

The chain is built from TRBV4-3 and TRBJ2-1; 10 bases match TRBD2. Germline trimming cut 1 base from V and 6 bases from J; bases unmatched to any gene: 6. The CDR3 covers 16 residues. Germline V lookup: CDR1 LGHNA, CDR2 YSLEER. As DNA, the CDR3 is TGCGCCAGCAGCCAAGGCCTAGCGGGAGCGAGCAATGAGCAGTTCTTC. This gives the protein CASSQGLAGASNEQFF.

This clonotype showed up many times. The V call is TRBV4-2, the J call TRBJ2-1, with D possibly matching TRBD1 (5 bases). Germline lookup yields CDR1 LGHNA and CDR2 YNFKEQ. The CDR3 has 13 residues. Trimming pared 4 bases from V and 10 bases from J, leaving 14 bases between. The CDR3 bases are TGTGCCAGCAGCCCCCTTGAGCAGGGAGAGCAGTTCTTC. This codes for CASSPLEQGEQFF.

Many counts were recorded for this clonotype. V and J are TRBV29-1 and TRBJ2-2; no clear D gene. Germline V gives CDR1 SQVTM, CDR2 ANQGSEA. This CDR3 comprises 11 residues. The germline V and J ends were trimmed by 6 bases and 6 bases, with 8 bases remaining between them. In nucleotides, the CDR3 is TGCAGCGTGAGCCAGTCCGGGGAGCTGTTTTTT. It translates to CSVSQSGELFF.

This clonotype was counted ten times or more. The chain couples TRBV7-9 to TRBJ2-1, with D perhaps matching TRBD2 (7 bases). Germline V lookup: CDR1 SEHNR, CDR2 FQNEAQ (reference sequence). CDR3 length: 16 residues. Trimming left V 1 base short and J 2 bases short, with 12 bases between. CDR3 sequence (DNA): TGTGCCAGCAGCTTAGGGCAGGGGAGGGCCTACAATGAGCAGTTCTTC. As protein: CASSLGQGRAYNEQFF.

The chain links TRBV2 to TRBJ2-7; D uncertain. This CDR3 is 14 amino acids long. The germline V and J ends were trimmed by 4 bases and 2 bases, with 12 bases remaining between them. Germline V gene lookup returns CDR1 SNHLY and CDR2 FYNNEI. In DNA form, the CDR3 reads TGTGCCAGCAGTGTCACAGTGGGCACCTACGAGCAGTACTTC. As protein: CASSVTVGTYEQYF.